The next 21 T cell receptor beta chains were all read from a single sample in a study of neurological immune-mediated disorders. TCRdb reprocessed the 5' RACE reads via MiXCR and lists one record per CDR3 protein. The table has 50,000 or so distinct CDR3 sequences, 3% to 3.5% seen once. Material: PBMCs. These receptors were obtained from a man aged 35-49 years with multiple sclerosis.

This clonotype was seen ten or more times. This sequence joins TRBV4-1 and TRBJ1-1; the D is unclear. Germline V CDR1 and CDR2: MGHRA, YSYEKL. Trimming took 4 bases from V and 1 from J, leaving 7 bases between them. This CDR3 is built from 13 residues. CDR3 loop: CASSPLGNTEAFF. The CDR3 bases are TGCGCCAGCAGCCCCCTGGGGAACACTGAAGCTTTCTTT.

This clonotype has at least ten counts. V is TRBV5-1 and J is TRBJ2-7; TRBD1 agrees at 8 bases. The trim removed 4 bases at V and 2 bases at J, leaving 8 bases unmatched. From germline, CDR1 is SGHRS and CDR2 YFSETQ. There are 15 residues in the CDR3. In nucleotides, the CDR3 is TGCGCCAGCAGCACAGGGGGACAGATCACCTACGAGCAGTACTTC. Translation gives CASSTGGQITYEQYF.

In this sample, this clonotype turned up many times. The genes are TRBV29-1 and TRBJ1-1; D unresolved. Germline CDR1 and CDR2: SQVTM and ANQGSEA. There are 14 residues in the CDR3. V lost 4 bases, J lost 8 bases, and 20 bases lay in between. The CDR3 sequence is CSVVYLGRKPEAFF. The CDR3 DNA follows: TGCAGCGTTGTATATCTAGGGCGTAAACCCGAAGCTTTCTTT. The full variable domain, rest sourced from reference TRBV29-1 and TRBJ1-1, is SAVISQKPSRDICQRGTSLTIQCQVDSQVTMMFWYRQQPGQSLTLIATANQGSEATYESGFVIDKFPISRPNLTFSTLTVSNMSPEDSSIYLCSVVYLGRKPEAFFGQGTRLTVV.

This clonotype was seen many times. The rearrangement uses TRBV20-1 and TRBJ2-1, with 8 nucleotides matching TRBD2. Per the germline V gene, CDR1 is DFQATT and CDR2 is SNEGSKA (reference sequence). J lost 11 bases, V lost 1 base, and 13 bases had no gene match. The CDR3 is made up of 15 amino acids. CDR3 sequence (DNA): TGCAGTGCTAGAGTCGAGCAGGGACTAGAGCTCCAGCAGTTCTTC. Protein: CSARVEQGLELQQFF.

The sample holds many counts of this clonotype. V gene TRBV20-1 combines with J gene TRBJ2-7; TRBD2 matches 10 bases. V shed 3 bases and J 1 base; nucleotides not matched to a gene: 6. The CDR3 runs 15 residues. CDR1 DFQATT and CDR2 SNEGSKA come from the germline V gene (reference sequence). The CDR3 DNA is TGCAGTGCTAGCCGACTAGCGGGTGTTTCCTACGAGCAGTACTTC. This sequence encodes CSASRLAGVSYEQYF.

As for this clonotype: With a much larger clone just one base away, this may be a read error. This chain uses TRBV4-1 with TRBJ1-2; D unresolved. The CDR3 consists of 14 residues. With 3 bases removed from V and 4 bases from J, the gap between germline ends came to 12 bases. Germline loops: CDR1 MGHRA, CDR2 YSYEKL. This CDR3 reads CASSHEQNTYGYTF. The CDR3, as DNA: TGCGCCAGCAGCCACGAACAAAATACCTATGGCTACACCTTC.

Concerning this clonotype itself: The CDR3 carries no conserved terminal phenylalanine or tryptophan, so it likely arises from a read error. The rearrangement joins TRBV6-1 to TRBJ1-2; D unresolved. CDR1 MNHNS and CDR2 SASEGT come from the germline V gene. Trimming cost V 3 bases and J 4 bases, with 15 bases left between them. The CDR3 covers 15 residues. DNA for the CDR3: TGTGCCAGCAGTGACCTCGGCAGACGCTTCTATGGCTACACCAAC. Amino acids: CASSDLGRRFYGYTN.

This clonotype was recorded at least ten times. The CDR3, as DNA: TGCAGCGCCGCCGGGACAGAACCCAATCAGCCCCAGCATTTT. It encodes CSAAGTEPNQPQHF. The chain employs TRBV29-1 and TRBJ1-5; TRBD1 matches 7 bases. CDR1 and CDR2 from the germline V gene are SQVTM and ANQGSEA. The CDR3 length is 14 residues. The J segment lost 3 bases and the V segment lost 7 bases, leaving 9 bases of the junction unmatched.

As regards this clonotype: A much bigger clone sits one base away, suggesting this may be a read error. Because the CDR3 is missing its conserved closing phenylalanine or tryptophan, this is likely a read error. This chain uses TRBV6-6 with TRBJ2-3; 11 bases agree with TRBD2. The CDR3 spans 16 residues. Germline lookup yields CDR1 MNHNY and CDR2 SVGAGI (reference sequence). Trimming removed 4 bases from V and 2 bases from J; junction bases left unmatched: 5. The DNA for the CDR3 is TGTGCCAGCAGTTTGTATAGCGGGGGGGACACAGATACGCAGTATATT. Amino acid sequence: CASSLYSGGDTDTQYI.

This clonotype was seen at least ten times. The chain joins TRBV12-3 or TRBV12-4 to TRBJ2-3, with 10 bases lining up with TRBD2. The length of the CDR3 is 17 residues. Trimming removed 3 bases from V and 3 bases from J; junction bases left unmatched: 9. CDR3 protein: CASSFSLAGDSTDTQYF. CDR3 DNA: TGTGCCAGCAGTTTTTCCCTAGCGGGGGACTCAACAGATACGCAGTATTTT.

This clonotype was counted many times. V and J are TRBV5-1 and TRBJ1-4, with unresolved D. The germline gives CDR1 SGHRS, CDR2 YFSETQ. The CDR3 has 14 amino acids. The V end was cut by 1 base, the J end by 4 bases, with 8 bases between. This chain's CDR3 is CASSLLTHNEKLFF. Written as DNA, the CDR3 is TGCGCCAGCAGCTTGTTGACTCATAATGAAAAACTGTTTTTT.

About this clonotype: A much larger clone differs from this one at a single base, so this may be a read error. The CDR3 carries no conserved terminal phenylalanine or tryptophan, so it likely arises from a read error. CDR3 in amino acids: CASSQVTLAGGYTY. In nucleotides, the CDR3 is TGCGCCAGCAGCCAAGTGACATTGGCCGGAGGCTACACCTAC. This sequence joins TRBV4-1 and TRBJ1-2; D is ambiguous. The CDR3 covers 14 residues. Looked up from germline, CDR1 is MGHRA and CDR2 is YSYEKL. Trimming removed 1 base at V and 8 bases at J, with 14 bases between.

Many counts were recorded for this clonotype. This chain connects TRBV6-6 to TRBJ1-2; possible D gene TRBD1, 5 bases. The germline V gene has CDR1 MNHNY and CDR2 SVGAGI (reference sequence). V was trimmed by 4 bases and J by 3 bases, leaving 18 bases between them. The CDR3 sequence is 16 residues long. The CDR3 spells CASSLTRAGWDYGYTF. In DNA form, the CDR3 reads TGTGCCAGCAGTTTAACTCGGGCAGGGTGGGACTATGGCTACACCTTC.

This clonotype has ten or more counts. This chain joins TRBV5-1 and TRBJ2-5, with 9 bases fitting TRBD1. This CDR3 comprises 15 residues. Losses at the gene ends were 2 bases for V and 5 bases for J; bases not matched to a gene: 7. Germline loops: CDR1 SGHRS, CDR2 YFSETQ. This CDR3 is CASSLTGGPGETQYF. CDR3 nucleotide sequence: TGCGCCAGCAGCTTAACAGGGGGCCCTGGGGAGACCCAGTACTTC.

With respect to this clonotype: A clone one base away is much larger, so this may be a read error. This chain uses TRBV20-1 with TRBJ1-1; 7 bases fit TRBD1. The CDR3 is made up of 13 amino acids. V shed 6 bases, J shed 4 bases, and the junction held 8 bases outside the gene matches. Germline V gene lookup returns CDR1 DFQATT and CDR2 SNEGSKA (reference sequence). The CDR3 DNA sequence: TGCAGTGCAAACAGGGGAAAGGGCACTGAAGCTTTCTTT. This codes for CSANRGKGTEAFF.

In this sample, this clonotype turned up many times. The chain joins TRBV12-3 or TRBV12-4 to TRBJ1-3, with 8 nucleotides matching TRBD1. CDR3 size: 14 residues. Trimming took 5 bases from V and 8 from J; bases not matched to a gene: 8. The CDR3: CASSPLDREDTIYF. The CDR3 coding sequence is TGTGCCAGCAGTCCCCTGGACAGGGAGGACACCATATATTTT.

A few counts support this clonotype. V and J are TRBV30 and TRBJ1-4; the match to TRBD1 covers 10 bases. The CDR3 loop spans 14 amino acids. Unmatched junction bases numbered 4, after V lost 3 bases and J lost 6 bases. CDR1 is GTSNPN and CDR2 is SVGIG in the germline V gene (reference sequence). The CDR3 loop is CAWSPGTGDEKLFF. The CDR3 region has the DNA TGTGCCTGGAGCCCCGGGACAGGGGATGAAAAACTGTTTTTT.

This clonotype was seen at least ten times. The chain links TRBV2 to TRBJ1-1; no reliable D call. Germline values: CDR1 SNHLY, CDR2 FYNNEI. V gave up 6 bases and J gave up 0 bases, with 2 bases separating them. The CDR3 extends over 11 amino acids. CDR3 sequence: CASSLNTEAFF. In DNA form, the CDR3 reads TGTGCCAGCAGCTTGAACACTGAAGCTTTCTTT.

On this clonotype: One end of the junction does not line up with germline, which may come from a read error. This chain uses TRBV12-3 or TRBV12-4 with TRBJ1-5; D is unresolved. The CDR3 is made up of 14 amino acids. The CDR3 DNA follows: TGTGCCAGCAGTTTGCGGGGTGGCGTTCAGCCCCAGAATTTT. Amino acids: CASSLRGGVQPQNF.

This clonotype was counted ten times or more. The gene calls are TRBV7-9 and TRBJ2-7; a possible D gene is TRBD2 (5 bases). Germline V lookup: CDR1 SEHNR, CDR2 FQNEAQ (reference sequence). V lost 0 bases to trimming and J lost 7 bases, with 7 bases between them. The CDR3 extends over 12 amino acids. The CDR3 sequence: CASSLAREEQYF. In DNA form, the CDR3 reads TGTGCCAGCAGCTTAGCCCGGGAAGAGCAGTACTTC.

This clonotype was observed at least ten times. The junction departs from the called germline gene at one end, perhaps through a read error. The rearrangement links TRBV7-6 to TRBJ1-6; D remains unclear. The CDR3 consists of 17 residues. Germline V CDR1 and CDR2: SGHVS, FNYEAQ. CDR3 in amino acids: CASSLARGYSYNSPLNF. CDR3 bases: TGTGCCAGCAGCTTAGCGCGGGGATACTCCTATAATTCACCCCTCAACTTT.